The 4 T cell receptor beta chains presented below share a single source sample, sequenced in a study of T cells in Graves' hyperthyroidism and ophthalmopathy (dated by TCRdb to 2018 to 2020). To prepare the library, multiplex PCR was applied. Instrument on record: Illumina HiSeq 2000. The TCR beta CDR3 regions were amplified from the RNA transcripts. The TCR CDR3 was subjected to a first round of RT-PCR using the HTBI primer set and the Qiagen OneStep RT-PCR kit. The raw public data were reprocessed by TCRdb itself: fastp quality trimming at Q25, MiXCR clonotype calling, in-frame beta chains only. Identical CDR3 proteins give one entry, which carries the most common genes and DNA. This sample comprises more than 350,000 distinct CDR3 sequences, 13% to 15% of them detected only once. Roughly a fifth of the sample lies in the top ten. The sample consisted of blood. The receptors were gathered from an older woman with Graves' ophthalmopathy.

As concerns this clonotype: A read error may explain this, as a much larger clone is one base away. This rearrangement joins TRBV5-1 to TRBJ2-2; D not certain. The CDR3 covers 13 residues. The V and J ends lost 0 bases and 4 bases respectively, with 4 bases between them. The germline V gene has CDR1 SGHRS and CDR2 YFSETQ. The CDR3 DNA reads as TGCGCCAGCAGCTTGGAGCCCACCGGGGAGCTGTTTTTT. It encodes CASSLEPTGELFF.

This clonotype was observed many times. This chain joins TRBV12-3 or TRBV12-4 and TRBJ2-7; D not certain. The CDR3 loop spans 13 amino acids. With 6 bases removed from V and 7 bases from J, the gap between germline ends came to 16 bases. CDR3 residues: CASREDPLGEQYF. CDR3 DNA sequence: TGTGCCAGCAGGGAAGACCCTTTGGGGGAGCAGTACTTC.

The chain has TRBV15 and TRBJ2-7; 8 bases align to TRBD2. This CDR3 is built from 14 residues. With V trimmed by 8 bases and J by 3 bases, 9 bases remained unmatched. Germline CDR1 reads LNHNV; CDR2 reads YYDKDF (reference sequence). The CDR3 reads CATGPGLAGYEQYF. CDR3 DNA sequence: TGTGCCACCGGGCCGGGGCTAGCGGGCTACGAGCAGTACTTC.

This clonotype was recorded at least ten times. V usage is TRBV3-1 and J usage is TRBJ2-3; 12 nucleotides align to TRBD2. This CDR3 has 14 amino acids. J was trimmed by 6 bases and V by 4 bases; bases with no gene match: 2. Germline CDR1 is LGHDT and CDR2 is YNNKEL (reference sequence). CDR3 in amino acids: CASSRTSGMDTQYF. CDR3 nucleotides: TGTGCCAGCAGCCGGACTAGCGGGATGGATACGCAGTATTTT.